This T cell receptor (beta chain) comes out of a study of CD8+ T cells in alopecia areata. Study-wide points: Affected lesional scalp, above all in alopecia totalis/universalis, was more clonal than normal scalp. Between patients, shared TCR sequences were less clear than in mice. This was possibly due in part to HLA diversity in the patient population. Sequencing of scalp samples also captures resident alphabeta T cells of normal skin.

A few counts support this clone. Its target is not known. Sorting of PBMCs yielded the CD4+ and CD8+ T cells. This CDR3 is built from 15 residues. V was trimmed by 6 bases and J by 5 bases, leaving 19 bases between them. Germline CDR1 reads MGHDK; CDR2 reads SYGVNS. Extraction and reverse transcription of RNA yielded cDNA as the sequencing template. Sequenced by immunoSEQ multiplex PCR; TCRdb stores in-frame clones only, minus some. The sample records 110,000 or so clones, less than 70% being singletons. This sequence originates from a human donor in good health. This rearrangement joins TRBV25-1 to TRBJ1-2; D remains unclear. Sequenced material: CD4+ T cells sorted from blood. In nucleotides, the CDR3 is TGTGCCAGCAGCCCCCCCGGGCCCGGATGGTATGGCTACACCTTC. Translated: CASSPPGPGWYGYTF.